This section outlines one T cell receptor beta chain sequence together with its context. This clone was observed a few times. Its antigen is still unknown. No base qualities exist here, and no much larger clone lies one base off it. This entry comes from a study of blood T cell repertoires in COVID-19 (dated by TCRdb to about 2020). Background for the entire study: Samples from collaborators originated in the United States, Italy and Spain and spanned both the acute and convalescent phases of COVID-19. The material from the prospective study consisted of cDNA or gDNA derived from T cells, B-cell-depleted T cells, or PBMCs. Subjects who had been exposed to COVID-19, were actively infected with it, or had recovered from it provided the deeply sampled blood TCRbeta repertoires that made up the dataset. A freely available public database, intended as a resource for researchers studying the immune response to SARS-CoV-2, is where the repertoires were released. Samples were obtained from the ongoing ImmuneRACE study (first 160 participants) and from roughly 1,300 subjects provided by 6 global collaborators. A de-identified subject ID, COVID-19 status, age in years and sex were almost always included in the sample metadata. Where available, HLA class I and class II types were obtained from metadata supplied by the sample provider rather than from assay-based typing. Study-wide conclusions, independent of this receptor: Clinical and demographic metadata were provided uncurated, with the amount varying by source and participant.

TCRbeta CDR3 regions were amplified from genomic DNA using the immunoSEQ Assay, a bias-controlled multiplex PCR. Turning to the authors' computational methods: The number of nucleated cells in each sample was estimated by amplification of reference gene primers within the assay. To quantify the absolute abundance of each unique TCRbeta CDR3 rearrangement, sequence reads were collapsed and filtered. For each sample, productive Simpson clonality was calculated as the square root of Simpson's diversity index over productive rearrangements. Imported from immuneACCESS, the table was reduced by TCRdb to in-frame sequences with V and J called. These copies leave out some clones; in studies compared against another copy, an unresolved V gene accounts for under half, and the cause of the remainder is not known. V and J calls and clone size are given by that table; D and trimming were obtained from the DNA. The sample contains 150,000 to 200,000 clones, about 89% of them found a single time. The top ten clonotypes cover 2.5% of the sample.

The collaborating institutions used their own protocols to collect whole blood in K2EDTA tubes. Collaborator samples were shipped for TCRbeta analysis as frozen whole blood, isolated PBMCs, or DNA extracted from either sample type. What was sequenced was peripheral blood. The source is a man aged 35-49 years with active or convalescent COVID-19.

The CDR3: CAWSVGQGFLGSEAFF. The base sequence is TGTGCCTGGAGCGTAGGACAGGGATTCTTGGGGTCTGAAGCTTTCTTT. Recombination linked TRBV30 to TRBJ1-1, and TRBD1 matches 8 of the central bases. Trimming removed 3 bases from V and 6 bases from J; the gene matches leave 15 bases unexplained. The CDR3, cysteine through phenylalanine, is 16 amino acids long. The retained sequence is limited to the CDR3, 48 bases, with the frame set at the first base. CDR1 and CDR2 were assigned from the germline V gene (reference sequence) as GTSNPN and SVGIG.